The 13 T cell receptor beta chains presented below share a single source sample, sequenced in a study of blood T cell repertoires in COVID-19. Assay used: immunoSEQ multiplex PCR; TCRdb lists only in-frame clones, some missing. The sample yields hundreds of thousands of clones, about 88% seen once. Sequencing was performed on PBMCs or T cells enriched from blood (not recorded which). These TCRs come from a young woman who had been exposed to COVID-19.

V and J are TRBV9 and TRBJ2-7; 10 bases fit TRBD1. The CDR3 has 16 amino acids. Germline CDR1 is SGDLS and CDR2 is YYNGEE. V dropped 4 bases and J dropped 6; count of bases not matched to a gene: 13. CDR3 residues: CASSMTGGAEGGEQYF. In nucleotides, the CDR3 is TGTGCCAGCAGCATGACAGGGGGCGCAGAAGGGGGCGAGCAGTACTTC.

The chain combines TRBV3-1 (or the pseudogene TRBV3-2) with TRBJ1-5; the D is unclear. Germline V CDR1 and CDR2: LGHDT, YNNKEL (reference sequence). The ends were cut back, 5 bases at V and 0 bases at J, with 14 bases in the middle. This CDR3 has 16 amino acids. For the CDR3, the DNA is TGTGCCAGCAGCTCCCTCAGGTACAGTAGCAATCAGCCCCAGCATTTT. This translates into CASSSLRYSSNQPQHF.

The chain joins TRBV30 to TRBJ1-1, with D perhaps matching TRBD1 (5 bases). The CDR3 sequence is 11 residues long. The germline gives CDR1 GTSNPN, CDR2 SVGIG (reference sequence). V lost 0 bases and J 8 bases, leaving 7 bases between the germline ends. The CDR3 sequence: CAWSVYREAFF. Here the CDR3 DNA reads TGTGCCTGGAGTGTATACAGGGAAGCTTTCTTT.

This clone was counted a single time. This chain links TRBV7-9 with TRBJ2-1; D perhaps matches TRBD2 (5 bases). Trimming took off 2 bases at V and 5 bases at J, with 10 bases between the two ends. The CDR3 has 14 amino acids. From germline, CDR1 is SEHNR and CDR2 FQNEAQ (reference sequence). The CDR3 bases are TGTGCCAGCAGCTTATCGACTATCCACAATGAGCAGTTCTTC. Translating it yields CASSLSTIHNEQFF.

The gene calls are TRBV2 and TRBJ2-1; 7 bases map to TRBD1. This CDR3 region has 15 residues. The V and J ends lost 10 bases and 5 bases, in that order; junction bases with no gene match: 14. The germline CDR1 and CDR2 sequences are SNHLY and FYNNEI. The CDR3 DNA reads TGTGCCATTTACTACCGGGACAGAGAACACAATGAGCAGTTCTTC. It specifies CAIYYRDREHNEQFF. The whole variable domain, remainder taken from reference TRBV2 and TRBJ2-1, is EPEVTQTPSHQVTQMGQEVILRCVPISNHLYFYWYRQILGQKVEFLVSFYNNEISEKSEIFDDQFSVERPDGSNFTLKIRSTKLEDSAMYFCAIYYRDREHNEQFFGPGTRLTVL.

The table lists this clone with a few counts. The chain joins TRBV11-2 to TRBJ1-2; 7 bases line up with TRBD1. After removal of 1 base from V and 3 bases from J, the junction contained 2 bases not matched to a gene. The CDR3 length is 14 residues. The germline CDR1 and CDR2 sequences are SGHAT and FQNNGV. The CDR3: CASSLGQGYYGYTF. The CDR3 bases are TGTGCCAGCAGCTTAGGACAGGGCTACTATGGCTACACCTTC.

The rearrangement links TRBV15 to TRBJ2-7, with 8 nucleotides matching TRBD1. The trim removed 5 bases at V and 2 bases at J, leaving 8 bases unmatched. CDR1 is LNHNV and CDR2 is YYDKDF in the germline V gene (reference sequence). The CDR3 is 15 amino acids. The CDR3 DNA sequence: TGTGCCACCAGCGGCCAATCCAGGGGGCCCTACGAGCAGTACTTC. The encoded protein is CATSGQSRGPYEQYF.

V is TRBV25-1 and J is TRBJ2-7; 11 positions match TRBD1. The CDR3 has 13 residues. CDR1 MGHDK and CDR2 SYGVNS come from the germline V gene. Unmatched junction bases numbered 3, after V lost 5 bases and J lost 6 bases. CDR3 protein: CASSLGQGAEQYF. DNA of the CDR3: TGTGCCAGCAGTTTAGGACAGGGGGCCGAGCAGTACTTC.

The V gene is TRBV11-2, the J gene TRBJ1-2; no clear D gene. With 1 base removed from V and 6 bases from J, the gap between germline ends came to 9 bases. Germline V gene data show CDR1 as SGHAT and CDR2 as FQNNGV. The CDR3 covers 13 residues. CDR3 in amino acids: CASSLAGYNGYTF. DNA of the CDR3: TGTGCCAGCAGCTTAGCGGGGTACAATGGCTACACCTTC.

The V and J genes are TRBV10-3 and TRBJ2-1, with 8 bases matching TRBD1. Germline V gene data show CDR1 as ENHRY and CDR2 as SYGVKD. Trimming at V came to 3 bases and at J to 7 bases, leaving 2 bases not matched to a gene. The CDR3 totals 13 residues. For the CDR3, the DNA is TGTGCCATCAGTGATACAGGGGGGAATGAGCAGTTCTTC. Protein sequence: CAISDTGGNEQFF.

The CDR3 spells CASIPGAENEQFF. CDR3 DNA sequence: TGTGCCAGCATCCCGGGAGCAGAGAATGAGCAGTTCTTC. J is TRBJ2-1 and V is TRBV2; possibly TRBD2 for D (6 bases). The CDR3 is made up of 13 amino acids. V lost 7 bases and J 7 bases, leaving 14 bases between the germline ends. Germline values: CDR1 SNHLY, CDR2 FYNNEI.

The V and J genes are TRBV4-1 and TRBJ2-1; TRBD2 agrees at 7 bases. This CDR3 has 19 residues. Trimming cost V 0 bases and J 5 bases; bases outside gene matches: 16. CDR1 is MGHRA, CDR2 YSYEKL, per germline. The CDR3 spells CASSQDKAEREPDDNEQFF. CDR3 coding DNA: TGCGCCAGCAGCCAAGATAAGGCCGAGCGGGAACCAGACGACAATGAGCAGTTCTTC.

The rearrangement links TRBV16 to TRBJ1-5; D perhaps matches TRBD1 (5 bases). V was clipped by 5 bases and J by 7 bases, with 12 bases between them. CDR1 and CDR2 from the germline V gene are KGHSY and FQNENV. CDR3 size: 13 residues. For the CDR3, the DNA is TGTGCCAGCAGCGCTACCCGGGGGCAGCCCCAGCATTTT. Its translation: CASSATRGQPQHF.